Presented here are 18 T cell receptor beta chains from one specimen sequenced in a study of T-cell reconstitution after alpha-beta-depleted transplantation in children. Unique molecular identifiers tagged the TCRbeta library. TCRdb reanalysed the PCR reads using MiXCR and keeps one entry per CDR3 protein. The table records about 980,000 distinct CDR3 sequences, roughly 29% of them present only once. Source: PBMCs, mostly from graft donor cells, taken 360 days after TCRalphabeta/CD19-depleted stem cell transplant. The receptor set was obtained from a boy less than two years old who had a stem cell transplant for SCID, so the T cells may come from the graft donor.

On this clonotype itself: A much larger clone lies one base from this, so it may be a read error. For the CDR3, the DNA is TGCAGCGTTGTGACAGGGTCGGACGATGAGCAGTTCTTC. This sequence encodes CSVVTGSDDEQFF. The V call is TRBV29-1, the J call TRBJ2-1; 7 bases align to TRBD1. After removal of 4 bases from V and 8 bases from J, the junction contained 8 bases not matched to a gene. CDR1 is SQVTM and CDR2 is ANQGSEA in the germline V gene. The CDR3 runs to 13 residues.

There are a few counts of this clonotype. The chain recombines TRBV12-3 or TRBV12-4 with TRBJ2-7; the match to TRBD1 covers 7 bases. This CDR3 is 13 amino acids long. V dropped 7 bases and J dropped 6; count of bases not matched to a gene: 9. CDR3 DNA: TGTGCCAGCACAGACAGGGTTCCAAGCGAGCAGTACTTC. Protein: CASTDRVPSEQYF.

The V and J genes are TRBV29-1 and TRBJ2-5; 9 positions agree with TRBD2. Trimming removed 3 bases from V and 5 bases from J; junction bases left unmatched: 10. The CDR3 runs to 15 residues. Looked up from germline, CDR1 is SQVTM and CDR2 is ANQGSEA. Here the CDR3 reads CSVEMRGGGRETQYF. The CDR3 region has the DNA TGCAGCGTTGAGATGCGGGGGGGAGGTCGGGAGACCCAGTACTTC.

This rearrangement joins TRBV4-1 to TRBJ2-3, with D possibly being TRBD1 (6 bases). V was clipped by 1 base and J by 0 bases, with 11 bases between them. Germline CDR1 is MGHRA and CDR2 is YSYEKL. The CDR3 consists of 16 residues. The CDR3 sequence: CASSQGGPLSTDTQYF. Here the CDR3 DNA reads TGCGCCAGCAGCCAAGGGGGGCCCCTCAGCACAGATACGCAGTATTTT.

This clonotype was seen many times. The chain couples TRBV4-1 to TRBJ2-1, with 7 bases lining up with TRBD2. The CDR3 runs 16 residues. V lost 2 bases to trimming and J lost 2 bases; unmatched junction nucleotides: 6. Germline CDR1 is MGHRA and CDR2 is YSYEKL. This CDR3 is CASSQREGFPYNEQFF. The CDR3 DNA is TGCGCCAGCAGCCAAAGGGAGGGTTTTCCCTACAATGAGCAGTTCTTC.

This clonotype was picked up a small number of times. The gene calls are TRBV7-9 and TRBJ2-5, with D perhaps given as TRBD1 or TRBD2 (5 bases each). Trimming shortened V by 0 bases and J by 3 bases, and 14 bases separated the two germline ends. Germline V gene lookup returns CDR1 SEHNR and CDR2 FQNEAQ (reference sequence). This CDR3 comprises 16 residues. The CDR3 protein is CASSLASAGRKETQYF. The CDR3 nucleotides are TGTGCCAGCAGCTTAGCTTCGGCAGGGAGAAAAGAGACCCAGTACTTC.

This clonotype was found many times. The rearrangement links TRBV5-6 to TRBJ2-3; D possibly corresponds to TRBD2 (5 bases). Germline V gene data show CDR1 as SGHDT and CDR2 as YYEEEE. This CDR3 is built from 15 residues. Trimming cost V 6 bases and J 2 bases, with 16 bases left between them. CDR3 amino acids: CASTQGGPITDTQYF. CDR3 in DNA: TGTGCCAGCACCCAAGGCGGGCCTATCACAGATACGCAGTATTTT.

The chain couples TRBV7-2 to TRBJ1-2, with 8 bases aligning to TRBD1. Germline loops: CDR1 SGHTA, CDR2 FQGNSA. V lost 1 base to trimming and J lost 4 bases; unmatched junction nucleotides: 8. The CDR3 extends over 16 amino acids. This chain's CDR3 is CASSLGHGQGFYGYTF. The CDR3 region has the DNA TGTGCCAGCAGCTTAGGGCACGGACAGGGCTTCTATGGCTACACCTTC.

The sample holds a few counts of this clonotype. This chain joins TRBV20-1 and TRBJ2-1; 13 bases map to TRBD2. The CDR3 is 15 amino acids. The germline V gene has CDR1 DFQATT and CDR2 SNEGSKA (reference sequence). V dropped 8 bases and J dropped 4; count of bases not matched to a gene: 8. CDR3 sequence: CSIKKGLAGYNEQFF. The CDR3 bases are TGCAGTATAAAGAAGGGACTAGCGGGGTACAATGAGCAGTTCTTC.

This clonotype was seen a few times. The rearrangement uses TRBV28 and TRBJ2-7; 10 bases are a match to TRBD1. V lost 6 bases, J lost 5 bases, and 10 bases stayed unmatched. The CDR3 totals 15 residues. From germline, CDR1 is MDHEN and CDR2 SYDVKM. CDR3: CASRRGQGVSHEQYF. In nucleotides, the CDR3 is TGTGCCAGCAGAAGAGGACAGGGGGTTTCCCACGAGCAGTACTTC.

This chain links TRBV6-1 with TRBJ2-1; TRBD1 matches 9 bases. Trimming at V came to 4 bases and at J to 3 bases, leaving 7 bases not matched to a gene. The CDR3 sequence is 16 residues long. Germline V gene lookup returns CDR1 MNHNS and CDR2 SASEGT. The CDR3 DNA reads TGTGCCAGCAGTGTCCGGGACAGGGACTACTACAATGAGCAGTTCTTC. Encoded protein: CASSVRDRDYYNEQFF.

The rearrangement joins TRBV5-1 to TRBJ1-1, with D possibly being TRBD1 (6 bases). This CDR3 has 16 amino acids. Trimming shortened V by 3 bases and J by 1 base, and 16 bases separated the two germline ends. CDR1 and CDR2 (germline): SGHRS, YFSETQ. The CDR3 region is CASSSRPTGENTEAFF. In DNA, the CDR3 is TGCGCCAGCAGCTCCCGCCCGACAGGAGAGAACACTGAAGCTTTCTTT.

The chain has TRBV5-1 and TRBJ2-5; no clear D. This CDR3 comprises 16 residues. Germline CDR1 is SGHRS and CDR2 is YFSETQ. V lost 4 bases and J lost 2, with 18 bases in between. In DNA form, the CDR3 reads TGCGCCAGCAGCCTGAGAAGGGCTGGGATACAAGAGACCCAGTACTTC. Translated, it gives CASSLRRAGIQETQYF.

The chain couples TRBV12-3 or TRBV12-4 to TRBJ1-2, with unresolved D. The CDR3 spans 13 residues. V lost 5 bases and J 3 bases, leaving 10 bases between the germline ends. CDR3 protein: CASSPTRDYGYTF. The CDR3 nucleotides are TGTGCCAGCAGTCCTACAAGGGACTATGGCTACACCTTC.

This clonotype was detected once. The gene calls are TRBV5-5 and TRBJ2-3; D remains ambiguous. The CDR3 has 15 amino acids. The germline V gene has CDR1 SGHKS and CDR2 YYEKEE (reference sequence). The V and J ends lost 1 base and 4 bases respectively, with 13 bases between them. The CDR3: CASSLLPPGADTQYF. In DNA form, the CDR3 reads TGTGCCAGCAGCTTGTTACCGCCCGGAGCAGATACGCAGTATTTT. Together with reference TRBV5-5 and TRBJ2-3, the CDR3 gives the full variable domain: DAGVTQSPTHLIKTRGQQVTLRCSPISGHKSVSWYQQVLGQGPQFIFQYYEKEERGRGNFPDRFSARQFPNYSSELNVNALLLGDSALYLCASSLLPPGADTQYFGPGTRLTVL.

This clonotype has more than one count but fewer than ten. This chain uses TRBV7-6 with TRBJ1-3; TRBD1 is a possible D gene (5 bases). This CDR3 is 15 amino acids long. Germline V gene data show CDR1 as SGHVS and CDR2 as FNYEAQ. V gave up 3 bases and J gave up 7 bases, with 16 bases separating them. The CDR3 spells CASSFGRGLGNTIYF. The CDR3 bases are TGTGCCAGCAGCTTCGGACGGGGCTTGGGGAACACCATATATTTT. The full variable domain, its missing parts supplied by reference TRBV7-6 and TRBJ1-3, is GAGVSQSPRYKVTKRGQDVALRCDPISGHVSLYWYRQALGQGPEFLTYFNYEAQQDKSGLPNDRFSAERPEGSISTLTIQRTEQRDSAMYRCASSFGRGLGNTIYFGEGSWLTVV.

V is TRBV6-5 and J is TRBJ1-6; D remains unclear. The V and J ends lost 5 bases and 7 bases respectively, with 12 bases between them. Germline values: CDR1 MNHEY, CDR2 SVGAGI. The CDR3 extends over 14 amino acids. CDR3 in DNA: TGTGCCAGCAGTCACCGACGGGAAAATTCACCCCTCCACTTT. Residues: CASSHRRENSPLHF.

In regard to this clonotype: Because the CDR3 is missing its conserved closing phenylalanine or tryptophan, this is likely a read error. The chain links TRBV27 to TRBJ1-5; possible D gene TRBD1, 5 bases. Looked up from germline, CDR1 is MNHEY and CDR2 is SMNVEV (reference sequence). The CDR3 totals 15 residues. V lost 4 bases and J lost 0, with 10 bases in between. As DNA, the CDR3 is TGTGCCAGCAGTTCAAGGGGTGATAGCAATCAGCCCCAGCATTCT. Protein: CASSSRGDSNQPQHS.